The clone carrying this TCR beta chain was counted a few times. Patients with uncontrolled infections, other autoimmune diseases, pregnancy or lactation were excluded. Fresh peripheral blood, about 9.3 ml, yielded the PBMCs. The CDR3 regions of TCR beta were amplified from RNA transcripts. RT-PCR in the first round (using the HTBI primer set) targeted the TCR CDR3. TCRdb analysed the multiplex PCR reads with MiXCR anew, one entry per CDR3 protein. The sample contains hundreds of thousands of distinct CDR3 sequences, about 24% of which appear only once. These data are taken from a study of T cells in Graves' hyperthyroidism and ophthalmopathy. Trimming removed 0 bases at V and 2 bases at J, with 9 bases between. The CDR3 has 14 residues. Per the germline V gene, CDR1 is SGDLS and CDR2 is YYNGEE.

The TCR sequence derives from a woman under 40 with Graves' ophthalmopathy. Sequencing input: blood. The rearrangement uses TRBV9 and TRBJ2-7; D unresolved. In nucleotides, the CDR3 is TGTGCCAGCAGCGTAGCGTCAGTGACCTACGAGCAGTACTTC. Its protein is CASSVASVTYEQYF. The entire variable domain, with the rest obtained from reference TRBV9 and TRBJ2-7, is as follows: DSGVTQTPKHLITATGQRVTLRCSPRSGDLSVYWYQQSLDQGLQFLIQYYNGEERAKGNILERFSAQQFPDLHSELNLSSLELGDSALYFCASSVASVTYEQYFGPGTRLTVT.